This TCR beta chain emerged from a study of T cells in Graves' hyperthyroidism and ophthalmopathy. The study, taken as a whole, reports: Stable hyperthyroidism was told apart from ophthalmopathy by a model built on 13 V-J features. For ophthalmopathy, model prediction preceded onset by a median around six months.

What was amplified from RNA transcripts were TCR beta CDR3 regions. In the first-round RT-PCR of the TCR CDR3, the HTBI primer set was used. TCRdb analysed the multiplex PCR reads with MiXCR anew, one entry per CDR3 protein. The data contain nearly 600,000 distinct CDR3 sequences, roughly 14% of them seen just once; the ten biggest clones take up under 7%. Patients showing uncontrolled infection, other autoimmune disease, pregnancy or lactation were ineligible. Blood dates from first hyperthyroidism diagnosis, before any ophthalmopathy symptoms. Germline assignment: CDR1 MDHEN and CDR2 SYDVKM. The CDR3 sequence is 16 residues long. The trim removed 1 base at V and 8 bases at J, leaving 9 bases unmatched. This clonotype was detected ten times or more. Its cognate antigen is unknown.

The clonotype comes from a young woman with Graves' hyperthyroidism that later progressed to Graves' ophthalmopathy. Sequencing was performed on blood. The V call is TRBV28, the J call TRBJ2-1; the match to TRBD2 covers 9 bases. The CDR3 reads CASSLSTSGPWYEQFF. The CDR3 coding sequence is TGTGCCAGCAGTTTATCTACTAGCGGGCCGTGGTATGAGCAGTTCTTC. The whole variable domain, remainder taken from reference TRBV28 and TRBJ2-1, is DVKVTQSSRYLVKRTGEKVFLECVQDMDHENMFWYRQDPGLGLRLIYFSYDVKMKEKGDIPEGYSVSREKKERFSLILESASTNQTSMYLCASSLSTSGPWYEQFFGPGTRLTVL.